What follows is one T cell receptor (beta chain) and its context. There is no known antigen for this receptor. Per-base quality was not reported, and no clone a single base away is much larger than it. The data derive from a study of Ad26.COV2.S vaccination and SARS-CoV-2 variants (dated by TCRdb to 2020 to 2022). With regard to the full study: Vaccine-arm donors came from COV1001, a multicentre, randomized, double-blind, placebo-controlled phase I-IIa trial of Ad26.COV2.S in healthy adults. TCRbeta repertoire sequencing was used to assess the specificity and breadth of SARS-CoV-2-reactive T cell receptors after Ad26.COV2.S vaccination. The TCR-sequenced set comprised approximately 32 samples: around 20 Ad26.COV2.S vaccine recipients, 5 placebo recipients and 8 SARS-CoV-2 convalescent individuals. Investigators remained blinded to trial group allocation during experiments and outcome assessment. Trial participants were randomized into five groups of five: low-dose or high-dose Ad26.COV2.S given once or twice, or placebo on both occasions. Dosing of Ad26.COV2.S was intramuscular, at either 5x10^10 or 1x10^11 viral particles, delivered as one shot or as two shots spaced 56 days apart.

In light of the paper, this sample's treatment or condition label describes: roughly 20 received Ad26.COV2.S at low or high dose, single or two shots; a few received placebo; per-sample allocation not given. Repertoires of vaccine and placebo recipients were sequenced from samples taken on day 63 after the first injection. In Cohort 1b, around 25 adults aged 18-55 years were enrolled at a single site in Boston, USA, between 29 July and 7 August 2020. Ad26.COV2.S was a replication-incompetent adenovirus type 26 vector expressing a prefusion-stabilized SARS-CoV-2 spike protein from the original Wuhan strain. Study-wide findings and limitations: The authors noted that the TCR breadth and depth analyses may have underestimated total T cell responses. The study was not powered for comparison of responses between vaccine doses or regimens. Non-spike TCR breadth was comparable between vaccine and placebo recipients, consistent with the vaccine containing only spike. After vaccination, spike-specific CD8+ and CD4+ T cell responses were reported to show substantial breadth. Higher spike-specific TCR breadth was observed in Ad26.COV2.S recipients than in placebo recipients (P = 0.0014).

Spanning cysteine to phenylalanine, the CDR3 consists of 15 amino acids. Only the CDR3 part of the read is kept: 45 bases, read in frame from the first base. According to the germline V gene, CDR1 reads MGHDK and CDR2 reads SYGVNS. V loses 4 bases of germline sequence and J loses 2 bases, and the interval between the two ends is 15 bases. The immunoSEQ Assay was used to sequence TCRbeta CDR3 regions. After extraction, genomic DNA underwent amplification by bias-controlled multiplex PCR, followed by high-throughput sequencing. As for the original processing: To quantify the absolute abundance of every unique TCRbeta CDR3 region, sequences were collapsed and filtered. Usable DNA was measured by amplifying reference genes present in all nucleated cells, and TCRbeta template counts were normalized to that usable DNA to estimate T cell fraction. Repertoire TCRs were annotated as SARS-CoV-2-specific when V gene, CDR3 amino acid sequence and J gene were exactly matched to a known reactive TCR set. The reference SARS-CoV-2 TCR set came from MIRA and was filtered for enrichment in COVID-19-positive ImmuneCODE repertoires, removing public or cross-reactive TCRs. Using the MIRA antigens, annotated TCRs were further analysed by specific ORF or by position within an ORF. Breadth was defined as the number of annotated unique rearrangements divided by the total number of unique productive rearrangements, and depth was defined as the summed frequency of the annotated unique rearrangements. Two-sided Wilcoxon rank-sum tests were applied when comparing TCR breadth between groups. TCRdb stores this immuneACCESS table with in-frame sequences only. Part of the clones is absent; in the studies checked, under half of the shortfall reflects unresolved V genes, and no reason is known for the rest. V and J calls plus clone size are reproduced from that table; the DNA served to infer D and trimming. The sample table lists around 340,000 clones, about 87% of them with a count of one. In total, the top ten clones hold roughly 6% of the sample.

This receptor was obtained from a person between 18 and 59 years old who received the Ad26.COV2.S COVID-19 vaccine or a placebo. The chain uses TRBV25-1 and TRBJ2-7; a weak D assignment points to TRBD1 (5 bases agree). This sample comprised peripheral blood, obtained in a trial of Ad26.COV2.S vaccine versus placebo. The CDR3 protein: CASSAWRWGTYEQYF. The base sequence is TGTGCCAGCAGTGCCTGGCGGTGGGGCACCTACGAGCAGTACTTC.